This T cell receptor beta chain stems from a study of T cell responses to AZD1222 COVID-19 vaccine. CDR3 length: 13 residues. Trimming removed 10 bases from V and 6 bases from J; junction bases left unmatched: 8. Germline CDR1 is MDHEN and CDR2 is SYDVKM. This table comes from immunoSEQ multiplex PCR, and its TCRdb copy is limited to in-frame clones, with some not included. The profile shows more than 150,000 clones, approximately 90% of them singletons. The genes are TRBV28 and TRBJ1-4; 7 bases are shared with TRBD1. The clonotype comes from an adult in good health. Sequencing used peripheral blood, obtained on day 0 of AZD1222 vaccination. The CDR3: CAIQRGRDEKLFF. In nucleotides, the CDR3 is TGTGCCATACAAAGGGGGCGAGATGAAAAACTGTTTTTT. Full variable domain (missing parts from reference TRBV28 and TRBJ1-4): DVKVTQSSRYLVKRTGEKVFLECVQDMDHENMFWYRQDPGLGLRLIYFSYDVKMKEKGDIPEGYSVSREKKERFSLILESASTNQTSMYLCAIQRGRDEKLFFGSGTQLSVL.